This TCR beta chain was sequenced in a study of beta chain features in type 1 diabetes. Germline V gene sequence: CDR1 LGHNA, CDR2 YNFKEQ. V lost 2 bases and J lost 8, with 16 bases in between. CDR3 length: 15 residues. The study reverse transcribed the entire isolated RNA, so it sequenced expressed TCRB transcripts. This table comes from immunoSEQ multiplex PCR, and its TCRdb copy is limited to in-frame clones, with some not included. The data contain around 350,000 clones, around 12% of them singletons. This chain links TRBV4-2 with TRBJ1-5; a weak D match, TRBD1 (6 bases). The sample comprised naive CD4+ T cells from blood. The sequence derives from a man between 18 and 35 years old in good health. The CDR3, as DNA: TGTGCCAGCAGCCAAACGGACAGCCCTTTGGAGCCCCAGCATTTT. This codes for CASSQTDSPLEPQHF.